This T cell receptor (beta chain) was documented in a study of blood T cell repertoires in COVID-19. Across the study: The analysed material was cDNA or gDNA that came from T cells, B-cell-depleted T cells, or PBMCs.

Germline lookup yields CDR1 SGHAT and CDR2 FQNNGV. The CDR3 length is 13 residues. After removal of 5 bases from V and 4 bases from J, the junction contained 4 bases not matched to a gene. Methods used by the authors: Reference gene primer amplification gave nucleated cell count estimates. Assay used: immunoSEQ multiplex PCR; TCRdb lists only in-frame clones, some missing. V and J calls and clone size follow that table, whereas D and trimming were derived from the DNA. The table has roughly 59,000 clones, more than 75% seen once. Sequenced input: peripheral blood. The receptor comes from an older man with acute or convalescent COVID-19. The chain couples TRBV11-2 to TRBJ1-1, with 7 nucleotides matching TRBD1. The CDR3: CASSVRQGTEAFF. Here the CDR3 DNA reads TGTGCCAGCAGCGTTCGACAGGGCACTGAAGCTTTCTTT. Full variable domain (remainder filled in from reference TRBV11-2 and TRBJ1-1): EAGVAQSPRYKIIEKRQSVAFWCNPISGHATLYWYQQILGQGPKLLIQFQNNGVVDDSQLPKDRFSAERLKGVDSTLKIQPAKLEDSAVYLCASSVRQGTEAFFGQGTRLTVV.